The clone carrying this T cell receptor (beta chain) turned up a few times. The CDR3 is 13 amino acids. From germline, CDR1 is GTSNPN and CDR2 SVGIG (reference sequence). V shed 1 base, J shed 8 bases, and the junction held 6 bases outside the gene matches. This sample was taken from a study of blood T cell repertoires in COVID-19. Authors' data handling: Amplification of reference gene primers provided the estimated nucleated cell counts. Sequencing was performed with immunoSEQ multiplex PCR; in TCRdb, only in-frame clones are kept and a portion is missing. V, J and clone size were drawn from that table, and D and trimming were deduced from the DNA. This table has 60,000 to 75,000 clones, around 74% appearing once.

The V gene is TRBV30, the J gene TRBJ1-2, with 8 bases lining up with TRBD1. This sequence was found in a woman between 50 and 59 years old with active or convalescent COVID-19. The specimen sequenced was peripheral blood. CDR3 in amino acids: CAWSDQGARGYTF. CDR3 DNA sequence: TGTGCCTGGAGTGATCAGGGGGCGCGGGGCTACACCTTC.